This entry lists 25 T cell receptor beta chains sequenced from one sample in a study of CXCR3-negative and CXCR3-positive naive CD8 T cells. Researchers prepared the TRB cDNA libraries using 5' RACE with UMI labels. Using the 5' RACE reads, TCRdb records one entry per CDR3 protein without DNA. This sample contains some 48,000 distinct CDR3 sequences. Sequencing was carried out using naive CXCR3- CD8+ T cells from blood. Noted subset: CD45RO-CCR7+CD27+CD95- naive CD8+ T cells lacking CXCR3 (TNR3-). These receptors came from a human donor in good health. Some clones in this sample may be carry-over from other donors' samples.

This rearrangement joins TRBV12-3 or TRBV12-4 to TRBJ2-1; without DNA, the TCRdb call of TRBD1 cannot be checked. The CDR3 contains 15 residues. This chain's CDR3 is CASSSGREVPHEQFF.

This chain joins TRBV7-9 and TRBJ1-1. The CDR3 covers 12 residues. The germline V gene encodes CDR1 SEHNR and CDR2 FQNEAQ (reference sequence). CDR3 region: CASSYGNTEAFF.

This rearrangement joins TRBV29-1 to TRBJ2-7. Germline lookup yields CDR1 SQVTM and CDR2 ANQGSEA. CDR3 length: 13 residues. The CDR3 reads CSVEAGDSYEQYF.

The chain carries TRBV24-1 and TRBJ2-2; without DNA, the TCRdb call of TRBD1 cannot be checked. Germline CDR1 reads KGHDR; CDR2 reads SFDVKD. The CDR3 is 16 amino acids. The chain's CDR3 is CATSDAGVTNTGELFF.

The chain is built from TRBV29-1 and TRBJ1-4; TCRdb reports TRBD1, a call that lacks DNA to check it against. Germline V CDR1 and CDR2: SQVTM, ANQGSEA. The CDR3 runs 13 residues. CDR3 residues: CSVLGTGVEKLFF.

The chain links TRBV19 to TRBJ2-1; absent DNA, TCRdb's TRBD1 call cannot be checked. This CDR3 has 16 residues. Germline V gene sequence: CDR1 LNHDA, CDR2 SQIVND (reference sequence). The CDR3 reads CASSIDIGASYNEQFF.

The chain uses TRBV29-1 and TRBJ1-2. This CDR3 comprises 15 residues. Per the germline V gene, CDR1 is SQVTM and CDR2 is ANQGSEA. Here the CDR3 reads CSVFVAGSDAYGYTF.

The chain uses TRBV5-1 and TRBJ1-3; TCRdb designates TRBD1, a call that cannot be tested without DNA. The CDR3 runs 17 residues. Germline V gene sequence: CDR1 SGHRS, CDR2 YFSETQ. CDR3 amino acids: CASSLGLRDGSGNTIYF.

The gene calls are TRBV13 and TRBJ2-7; TCRdb's D gene call, TRBD2, goes unchecked for lack of DNA. CDR3 length equals 12 residues. CDR1 PRHDT and CDR2 FYEKMQ come from the germline V gene (reference sequence). CDR3 in amino acids: CASSRMRDEQYF.

The chain combines TRBV4-3 with TRBJ1-3; TCRdb indicates TRBD1, and absent DNA this call remains unverified. CDR3 length: 15 amino acids. In germline, CDR1 is LGHNA, CDR2 YSLEER. This chain's CDR3 is CASSQGTGDGNTIYF.

The chain is built from TRBV10-1 and TRBJ2-3; the TRBD2 assignment by TCRdb is unverifiable without DNA. There are 15 residues in the CDR3. Germline values: CDR1 WNHNN, CDR2 SYGVQD (reference sequence). Here the CDR3 reads CASSESPRLTDTQYF.

Measured by frequency, this clonotype is medium-sized. V is TRBV7-2 and J is TRBJ2-7. This CDR3 region has 14 residues. The germline V gene has CDR1 SGHTA and CDR2 FQGNSA. The CDR3 is CASSLARLGYEQYF.

The gene calls are TRBV29-1 and TRBJ2-1; TCRdb proposes TRBD1, but this gene call is untestable without DNA. The CDR3 loop spans 12 amino acids. Germline V gene lookup returns CDR1 SQVTM and CDR2 ANQGSEA. The CDR3 region is CSNTGLANEQFF.

The chain links TRBV14 to TRBJ2-5; without DNA, the TCRdb call of TRBD1 cannot be checked. The CDR3 is 14 amino acids. Germline loops: CDR1 SGHDN, CDR2 FVKESK. CDR3 sequence reads: CASSQEEGGETQYF.

The chain has TRBV7-3 and TRBJ2-1. The CDR3 length is 17 residues. The germline V gene has CDR1 SGHTA and CDR2 FQGTGA. CDR3 protein: CASSLRSPGGPYNEQFF.

V and J are TRBV7-9 and TRBJ2-1; TCRdb names TRBD2, which stays unverified in the absence of DNA. Looked up from germline, CDR1 is SEHNR and CDR2 is FQNEAQ (reference sequence). The CDR3 is made up of 17 amino acids. The chain's CDR3 is CASSASVEGVFYNEQFF.

The chain couples TRBV27 to TRBJ2-7; TCRdb reports TRBD1, a call that lacks DNA to check it against. The CDR3 totals 16 residues. Per the germline V gene, CDR1 is MNHEY and CDR2 is SMNVEV (reference sequence). CDR3 sequence reads: CASSLNWGDRPYEQYF.

The CDR3 reads CASSLRQDEDYGYTF. The V and J genes are TRBV4-1 and TRBJ1-2; TCRdb picks TRBD1, but there is no DNA to check that call. The germline V gene encodes CDR1 MGHRA and CDR2 YSYEKL. The CDR3 covers 15 residues.

The gene calls are TRBV6-2 or TRBV6-3 and TRBJ1-1. Germline-derived CDR1 and CDR2 are MNHEY and SVGEGT. The CDR3 covers 11 residues. CDR3 in amino acids: CASKINTEAFF.

The chain links TRBV7-2 to TRBJ2-2; no DNA is available, so the TRBD2 call from TCRdb remains unchecked. Germline values: CDR1 SGHTA, CDR2 FQGNSA. The CDR3 runs to 16 residues. CDR3 sequence reads: CASSRSGGRNTGELFF.

The chain employs TRBV29-1 and TRBJ2-7; absent DNA, TCRdb's TRBD1 call cannot be checked. Germline V gene sequence: CDR1 SQVTM, CDR2 ANQGSEA. The CDR3 is 13 amino acids. CDR3 amino acids: CSVLVQGQYEQYF.

This sequence joins TRBV29-1 and TRBJ1-2. The V gene's germline CDR1 is SQVTM and CDR2 ANQGSEA. The length of the CDR3 is 13 residues. Here the CDR3 reads CSVDSGGNYGYTF.

CDR3 region: CSAKGEYSGRAIGDNEQFF. The gene calls are TRBV20-1 and TRBJ2-1; TCRdb's assignment of TRBD2 cannot be checked, as there is no DNA. This CDR3 is 19 amino acids long. Germline CDR1 DFQATT, CDR2 SNEGSKA (reference sequence).

The chain has TRBV6-8 and TRBJ2-1; no DNA is available, so the TRBD2 call from TCRdb remains unchecked. Germline CDR1 MNHGY, CDR2 SAAAGT. The CDR3 has 15 residues. The CDR3 sequence: CASSSLDYRHGEQFF.

The chain joins TRBV10-3 to TRBJ2-7; TCRdb's assignment of TRBD1 cannot be checked, as there is no DNA. There are 13 residues in the CDR3. The germline V gene encodes CDR1 ENHRY and CDR2 SYGVKD. The CDR3: CAIRDRASYEQYF.